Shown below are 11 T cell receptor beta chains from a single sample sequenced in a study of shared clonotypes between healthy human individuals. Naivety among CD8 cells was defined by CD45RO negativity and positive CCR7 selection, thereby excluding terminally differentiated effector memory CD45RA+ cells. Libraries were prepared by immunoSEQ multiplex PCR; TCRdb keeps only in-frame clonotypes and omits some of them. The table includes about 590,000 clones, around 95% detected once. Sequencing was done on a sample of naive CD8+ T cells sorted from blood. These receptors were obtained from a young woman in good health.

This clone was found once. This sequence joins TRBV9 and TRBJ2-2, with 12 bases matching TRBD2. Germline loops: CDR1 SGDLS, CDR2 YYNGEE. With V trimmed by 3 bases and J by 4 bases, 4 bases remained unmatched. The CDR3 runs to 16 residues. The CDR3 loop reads CASSGLAGVGTGELFF. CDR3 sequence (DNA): TGTGCCAGCAGCGGACTAGCGGGAGTCGGCACCGGGGAGCTGTTTTTT.

The CDR3 protein is CASSETTGGTDTQYF. The CDR3 DNA reads as TGTGCCAGCAGTGAGACGACAGGGGGCACAGATACGCAGTATTTT. The chain has TRBV2 and TRBJ2-3; 8 bases are shared with TRBD1. The V segment lost 3 bases and the J segment 1 base; nucleotides outside the gene matches: 3. CDR3 size: 15 residues. Germline V gene sequence: CDR1 SNHLY, CDR2 FYNNEI.

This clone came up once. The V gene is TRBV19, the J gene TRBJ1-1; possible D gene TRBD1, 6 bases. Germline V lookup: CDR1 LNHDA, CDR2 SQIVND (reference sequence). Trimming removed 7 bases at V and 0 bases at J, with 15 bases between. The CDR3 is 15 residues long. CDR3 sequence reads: CASKGEGGLNTEAFF. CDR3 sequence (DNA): TGTGCCAGTAAGGGGGAGGGAGGTTTGAACACTGAAGCTTTCTTT.

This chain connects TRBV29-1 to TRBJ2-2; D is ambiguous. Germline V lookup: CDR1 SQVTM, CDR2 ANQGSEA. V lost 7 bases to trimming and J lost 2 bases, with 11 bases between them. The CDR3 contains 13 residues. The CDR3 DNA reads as TGCAGCGGCCAATGGGTAAACACCGGGGAGCTGTTTTTT. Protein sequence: CSGQWVNTGELFF.

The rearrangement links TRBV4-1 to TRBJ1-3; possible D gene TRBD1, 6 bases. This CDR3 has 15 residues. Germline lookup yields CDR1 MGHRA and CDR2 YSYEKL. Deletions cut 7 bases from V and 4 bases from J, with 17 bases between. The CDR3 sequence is CASTYRRGPGNTIYF. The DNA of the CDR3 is TGCGCCAGCACCTATCGCAGGGGACCGGGAAACACCATATATTTT.

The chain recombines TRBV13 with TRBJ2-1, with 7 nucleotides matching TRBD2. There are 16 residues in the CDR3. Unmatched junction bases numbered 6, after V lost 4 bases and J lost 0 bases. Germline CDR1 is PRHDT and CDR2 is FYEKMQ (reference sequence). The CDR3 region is CASSSQRGPSYNEQFF. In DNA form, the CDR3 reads TGTGCCAGCAGCTCCCAGCGGGGCCCCTCCTACAATGAGCAGTTCTTC.

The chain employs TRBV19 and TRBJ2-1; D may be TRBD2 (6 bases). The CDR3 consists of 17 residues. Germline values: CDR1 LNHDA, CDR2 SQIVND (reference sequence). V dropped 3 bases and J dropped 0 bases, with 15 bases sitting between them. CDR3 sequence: CASSIPSGWSSYNEQFF. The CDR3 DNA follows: TGTGCCAGTAGTATCCCGAGCGGGTGGAGCTCCTACAATGAGCAGTTCTTC.

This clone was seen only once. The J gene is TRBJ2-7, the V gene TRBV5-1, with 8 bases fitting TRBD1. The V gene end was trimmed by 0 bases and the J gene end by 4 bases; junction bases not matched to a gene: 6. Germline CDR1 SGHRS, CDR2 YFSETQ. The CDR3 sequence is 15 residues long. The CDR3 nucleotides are TGCGCCAGCAGCTTGGAGAGGACAGGGAGTTACGAGCAGTACTTC. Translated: CASSLERTGSYEQYF. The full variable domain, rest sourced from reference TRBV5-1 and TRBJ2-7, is KAGVTQTPRYLIKTRGQQVTLSCSPISGHRSVSWYQQTPGQGLQFLFEYFSETQRNKGNFPGRFSGRQFSNSRSEMNVSTLELGDSALYLCASSLERTGSYEQYFGPGTRLTVT.

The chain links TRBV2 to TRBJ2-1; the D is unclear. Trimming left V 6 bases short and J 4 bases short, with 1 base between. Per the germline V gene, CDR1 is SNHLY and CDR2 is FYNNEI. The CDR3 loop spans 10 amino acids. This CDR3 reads CASRYNEQFF. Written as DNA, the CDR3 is TGTGCCAGCAGGTACAATGAGCAGTTCTTC.

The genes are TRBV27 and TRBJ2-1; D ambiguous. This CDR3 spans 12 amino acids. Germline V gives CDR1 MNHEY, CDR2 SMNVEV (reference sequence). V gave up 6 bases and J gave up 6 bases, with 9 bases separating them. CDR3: CASSEGRNEQFF. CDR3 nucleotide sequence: TGTGCCAGCAGCGAAGGCCGCAATGAGCAGTTCTTC.

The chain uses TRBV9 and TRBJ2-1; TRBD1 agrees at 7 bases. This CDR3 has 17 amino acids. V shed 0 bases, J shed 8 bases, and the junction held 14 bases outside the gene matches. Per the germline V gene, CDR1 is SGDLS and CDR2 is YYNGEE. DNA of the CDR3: TGTGCCAGCAGCGTAGGTAGGTGGTCAGGGGGAACGGATGAGCAGTTCTTC. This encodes CASSVGRWSGGTDEQFF. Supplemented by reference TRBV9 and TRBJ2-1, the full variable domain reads DSGVTQTPKHLITATGQRVTLRCSPRSGDLSVYWYQQSLDQGLQFLIQYYNGEERAKGNILERFSAQQFPDLHSELNLSSLELGDSALYFCASSVGRWSGGTDEQFFGPGTRLTVL.